This T cell receptor beta chain was captured in a study of molecular identifiers for immune sequencing clone quantification (dated by TCRdb to the late 2010s). A note on the overall study: In a replicate experiment, RNA from roughly 18,000 or 92,000 naive CD8 T cells was split into five aliquots, four of which were sequenced. The study was a methods study using CD8 T cells to benchmark molecular-identifier clustering-based TCR repertoire sequencing (MIDCIRS) and TCR RNA copy counting. The paper as a whole reports these results and caveats: Without barcode sub-clustering, chimeric consensus sequences inflated TCR diversity; chimeras reached as high as 47%. The sizes of highly expanded clones could end up underestimated when identical TCR molecules share a barcode. In CMV-specific effector cells, clones with more than 20 RNA copies accounted for over 99% of molecules, whereas in naive cells such clones accounted for under 1%. Modeling estimated roughly 3 recovered TCR RNA copies per cell, compared with about 10 by digital PCR, which implies around 30% capture efficiency. The naive libraries included spiked-in Jurkat TCR RNA (around 9 copies' worth), and this Jurkat TCR RNA is not part of the donor repertoire. A single cell's worth of spiked-in Jurkat TCR RNA was reported detectable even among one million naive CD8 T cells.

The germline V gene specifies MNHNS as CDR1 and SASEGT as CDR2. There are 14 amino acids in the CDR3, from cysteine to phenylalanine inclusive. Only the CDR3 DNA is retained, 42 bases long and in frame from the first base. Libraries of naive CD8 T cells were generated from roughly 18,000 to 920,000 sorted cells, with 10%, 30% or 50% of the purified RNA used. On a BD FACSAria II, naive CD8 T cells were FACS-sorted as CD8+CD4-CCR7+CD45RA+ and collected into RLT Plus buffer. Detection sensitivity was tested by spiking Jurkat RNA equal to approximately 9 TCR copies' worth into samples containing about 19,000-1,000,000 naive CD8 T cells. Enrichment of CD8 T cells was performed with RosetteSep CD8+ T Cell Enrichment Cocktail and Ficoll-Paque, after which ACK red cell lysis was carried out. Library generation was performed with PCR. Sequencing was performed on a NextSeq 500. Preparation of bulk TCR libraries followed a previously described approach, with the TCR primers listed in Table S5. The Qiagen AllPrep DNA/RNA kit was used to purify total RNA. Before any analysis, reads coming from multiple sequencing runs of the same library were combined into one pool. On the authors' methods: Reads were retained only if an exact TCR constant sequence was present, and the retained reads were trimmed to 150 nt and grouped according to their 12-nt molecular barcodes. Reads within each barcode group were sub-clustered using a 15% Levenshtein threshold, and quality-weighted consensus sequences were constructed for each RNA molecule. Non-functional sequences were excluded, and lower-count sequences lying one edit away from another sequence were also excluded. On the basis of fitting two negative binomial distributions, barcode sub-clusters with fewer than 20% of the maximum read count were discarded. TCRdb itself trimmed the public reads at Q25 with fastp, ran MiXCR and retained productive beta chains. Each CDR3 protein appears once, grouped with its most common genes and DNA. These V and J calls rely on TCRdb rather than the paper's analysis. For this sample there are roughly 630,000 distinct CDR3 sequences; roughly 25% appear just once. 0.75% to 0.8% of the sample is in the top ten clones.

Comment on this clonotype: Its target antigen remains unknown. This could be a read error, since a much larger clone is one nucleotide away.

The receptor's source is a human donor in good health. Some libraries in this study had Jurkat cell RNA spiked in. The rearrangement combines TRBV6-1 with TRBJ1-2, with an unclear D gene assignment. The sample was naive CD8+ T cells from blood, with Jurkat cell RNA spiked in. The sample's cell subset or site, from its label and the paper: FACS-sorted CD8+CD4-CCR7+CD45RA+ naive T cells. The CDR3 reads as follows: CASIITDFEYGYAF. Read as DNA, the sequence is TGTGCCAGCATCATAACGGATTTCGAATATGGCTACGCCTTC.